Listed below are T cell receptor beta chains from one sample, sequenced in a study of blood T cell repertoires in COVID-19. Produced via immunoSEQ multiplex PCR; TCRdb's table is partial and in-frame only. The profile shows approximately 380,000 clones, 85% of them singletons. Sequenced material: peripheral blood. The receptors were sampled from a woman under 30 with acute or convalescent COVID-19. Both conserved end residues are part of each CDR3. The D gene is left open where the match is weak. Clone sizes are given selectively: once, few, many, or a class where the clone is expanded.

TRBV7-9,TRBJ2-7,few,TRBD1,TGTGCCAGCAGCTTACGACAGGGCAGCAACGAGCAGTACTTC,CASSLRQGSNEQYF
TRBV2,TRBJ2-7,NA,NA,TGTGCCAGCAGTGAGAACCTCAAGGGGTACGAGCAGTACTTC,CASSENLKGYEQYF
TRBV19,TRBJ2-1,NA,TRBD2,TGTGCCAGTAGTATAGTGAGCGGGGGGGCCGAGCGATACAATGAGCAGTTCTTC,CASSIVSGGAERYNEQFF
TRBV25-1,TRBJ1-1,few,TRBD1,TGTGCCAGCAGTGAGGCTGGACAGGGGGCAAGGAACACTGAAGCTTTCTTT,CASSEAGQGARNTEAFF
TRBV27,TRBJ1-2,NA,TRBD1,TGTGCCAGCAGTCTTGTTAGGGGACAGGGCTATGGCTACACCTTC,CASSLVRGQGYGYTF
TRBV7-9,TRBJ2-5,NA,TRBD2,TGTGCCAGCAGCCGCGGACTAGCGGGGAGAGAGACCCAGTACTTC,CASSRGLAGRETQYF
TRBV19,TRBJ1-6,NA,TRBD1,TGTGCCAGTAGTGCAGGACAGGGAGGTTCACCCCTCCACTTT,CASSAGQGGSPLHF
TRBV7-3,TRBJ1-1,NA,NA,TGTGCCAGCAGCTTAAGTGTAGCCACTGAAGCTTTCTTT,CASSLSVATEAFF
TRBV5-6,TRBJ2-7,NA,NA,TGTGCCACCAGCGGGACAGCGAAAGCCTACGAGCAGTACTTC,CATSGTAKAYEQYF
TRBV27,TRBJ2-7,NA,NA,TGTGCCAGCACCCCCTCCAGGGGTTACGAGCAGTACTTC,CASTPSRGYEQYF
TRBV5-1,TRBJ1-4,NA,TRBD1,TGCGCCAGCAGCTATGGCGGACAGGCTGGCCGGGGGTATGATGAAAAACTGTTTTTT,CASSYGGQAGRGYDEKLFF
TRBV3-1/TRBV3-2,TRBJ1-4,NA,NA,TGTGCCAGCAGCCAACCCGAGCGGGGGCCTGCAACTAATGAAAAACTGTTTTTT,CASSQPERGPATNEKLFF
TRBV4-1,TRBJ2-3,NA,NA,TGCGCCAGCAGCCAAGACGACAGCCTCACAGATACGCAGTATTTT,CASSQDDSLTDTQYF
TRBV6-4,TRBJ1-4,NA,NA,TGTGCCAGATTCATTCGTGAGGACTCTAATGAAAAACTGTTTTTT,CARFIREDSNEKLFF
TRBV7-9,TRBJ1-1,NA,NA,TGTGCCAGCAGCTTAGTAGTAGGGGCGAGTGAAGCTTTCTTT,CASSLVVGASEAFF
TRBV19,TRBJ1-1,NA,NA,TGTGCCAGTAGTATTACAGGATACACTGAAGCTTTCTTT,CASSITGYTEAFF
TRBV5-6,TRBJ2-7,NA,TRBD1,TGTGCCAGCAGCTTGACAGGGGTCTACGAGCAGTACTTC,CASSLTGVYEQYF
TRBV21-1,TRBJ2-1,NA,NA,TGTGCCAGCAGCAAATCTGATGGACTAGCGGGAGGGTCTATGTGTGAGCAGTTCTTC,CASSKSDGLAGGSMCEQFF
TRBV4-1,TRBJ1-2,NA,NA,TGCGCCAGCAGCCAAGGGACACAGAACTATGGCTACACCTTC,CASSQGTQNYGYTF
TRBV6-2/TRBV6-3,TRBJ2-7,NA,NA,TGTGCCAGCAGTTACTCGAGGTCCTCCTACGAGCAGTACTTC,CASSYSRSSYEQYF
TRBV7-9,TRBJ2-2,NA,TRBD1,TGTGCCAGCAGCGGAGACAGGGGAGTAGCCGGGGAGCTGTTTTTT,CASSGDRGVAGELFF
TRBV9,TRBJ2-3,NA,TRBD2,TGTGCCAGCAGCGTAGAGGGCGGGGGGGTGTATTTT,CASSVEGGGVYF
TRBV5-1,TRBJ2-3,NA,TRBD1,TGCGCCAGCAGCTTGTTCCAGGGGGCCGCAGATACGCAGTATTTT,CASSLFQGAADTQYF
TRBV5-6,TRBJ2-3,NA,TRBD1,TGTGCCAGCAGCGGGACAGCAACCACAGATACGCAGTATTTT,CASSGTATTDTQYF
TRBV5-6,TRBJ2-1,NA,NA,TGTGCCAGCAGCCCGGAGGGTTCCTACAATGAGCAGTTCTTC,CASSPEGSYNEQFF
TRBV7-3,TRBJ2-2,NA,TRBD2,TGTGCCAGCAGCTTAGCGGGAGCGAACACCGGGGAGCTGTTTTTT,CASSLAGANTGELFF
TRBV2,TRBJ2-2,once,NA,TGTGCCAGCAGTGGTCTTGAACAGGACACCGGGGAGCTGTTTTTT,CASSGLEQDTGELFF
TRBV9,TRBJ2-7,NA,TRBD2,TGTGCCAGCAGCGTCGGGGGCGGGGGGTCCTCCTACGAGCAGTACTTC,CASSVGGGGSSYEQYF
TRBV6-1,TRBJ2-7,NA,NA,TGTGCCAGCAGTGAGTGGGCCTTGAATCCCTACGAGCAGTACTTC,CASSEWALNPYEQYF
TRBV28,TRBJ1-5,NA,NA,TGTGCCAGCAGTTTGGAGGCGTCAGCTAATCAGCCCCAGCATTTT,CASSLEASANQPQHF
TRBV9,TRBJ1-1,NA,TRBD1,TGTGCCAGCAGCGAAACCACAGGGGAGTCTGAAGCTTTCTTT,CASSETTGESEAFF
TRBV28,TRBJ2-1,NA,NA,TGTGCCAGCAGTTTAAGCGCAGGGCGGGAGCAGTTCTTC,CASSLSAGREQFF
TRBV6-5,TRBJ2-2,NA,TRBD2,TGTGCCAGCAGTTACTTAGCGGGTGCCACCGGGGAGCTGTTTTTT,CASSYLAGATGELFF
TRBV7-9,TRBJ2-5,NA,NA,TGTGCCAGCAGCATGACCGGGCGGGGGCAAAGGGAGACCCAGTACTTC,CASSMTGRGQRETQYF
TRBV28,TRBJ2-5,NA,NA,TGTGCCAGCAGTTATCCTACTAGGATTGTTCAAGAGACCCAGTACTTC,CASSYPTRIVQETQYF
TRBV21-1,TRBJ2-3,NA,NA,TGTGCCAGCAGCACCCTAGGACTAGCGGGAGTCAGCACAGATACGCAGTATTTT,CASSTLGLAGVSTDTQYF
TRBV19,TRBJ1-2,NA,TRBD1,TGTGCCAGTAGCCATGGGACAGGGGGTATCCCCTTC,CASSHGTGGIPF
TRBV4-1,TRBJ2-1,NA,TRBD1,TGCGCCAGCAGCACTCCGACAGGGAGCCCCTACAATGAGCAGTTCTTC,CASSTPTGSPYNEQFF
TRBV7-3,TRBJ1-1,NA,NA,TGTGCCAGCAGCTTATTCCCCGTTCAGGGGAGCACTGAAGCTTTCTTT,CASSLFPVQGSTEAFF
TRBV6-5,TRBJ2-5,few,TRBD2,TGTGCCAGCACCTCCTCGGGAGGAGAGACCCAGTACTTC,CASTSSGGETQYF
TRBV6-5,TRBJ2-7,NA,TRBD1,TGTGCCAGTAAGCCCGACAGGGACCCACTCTACGAGCAGTACTTC,CASKPDRDPLYEQYF
TRBV6-1,TRBJ1-5,NA,NA,TGTGCCAGCAGTGACCGCTTGGGCGCCCTGGCGGGGCAGCCCCAGCATTTT,CASSDRLGALAGQPQHF
TRBV2,TRBJ1-1,NA,NA,TGTGCCAGCAGTAATAGCCGAGGGGGTTTTTTTGCTGAAGCTTTCTTT,CASSNSRGGFFAEAFF
TRBV28,TRBJ2-1,once,TRBD1,TGTGCCAGCAGTTTACTAGGACAGGCCTACAATGAGCAGTTCTTC,CASSLLGQAYNEQFF
TRBV4-1,TRBJ2-5,NA,TRBD1,TGCGCCAGCAGCCAGACCCGACAGGGAGAGACCCAGTACTTC,CASSQTRQGETQYF
TRBV18,TRBJ1-4,NA,NA,TGTGCCAGCTCACCATCCGCGGGGTTAGGCGAAAAACTGTTTTTT,CASSPSAGLGEKLFF